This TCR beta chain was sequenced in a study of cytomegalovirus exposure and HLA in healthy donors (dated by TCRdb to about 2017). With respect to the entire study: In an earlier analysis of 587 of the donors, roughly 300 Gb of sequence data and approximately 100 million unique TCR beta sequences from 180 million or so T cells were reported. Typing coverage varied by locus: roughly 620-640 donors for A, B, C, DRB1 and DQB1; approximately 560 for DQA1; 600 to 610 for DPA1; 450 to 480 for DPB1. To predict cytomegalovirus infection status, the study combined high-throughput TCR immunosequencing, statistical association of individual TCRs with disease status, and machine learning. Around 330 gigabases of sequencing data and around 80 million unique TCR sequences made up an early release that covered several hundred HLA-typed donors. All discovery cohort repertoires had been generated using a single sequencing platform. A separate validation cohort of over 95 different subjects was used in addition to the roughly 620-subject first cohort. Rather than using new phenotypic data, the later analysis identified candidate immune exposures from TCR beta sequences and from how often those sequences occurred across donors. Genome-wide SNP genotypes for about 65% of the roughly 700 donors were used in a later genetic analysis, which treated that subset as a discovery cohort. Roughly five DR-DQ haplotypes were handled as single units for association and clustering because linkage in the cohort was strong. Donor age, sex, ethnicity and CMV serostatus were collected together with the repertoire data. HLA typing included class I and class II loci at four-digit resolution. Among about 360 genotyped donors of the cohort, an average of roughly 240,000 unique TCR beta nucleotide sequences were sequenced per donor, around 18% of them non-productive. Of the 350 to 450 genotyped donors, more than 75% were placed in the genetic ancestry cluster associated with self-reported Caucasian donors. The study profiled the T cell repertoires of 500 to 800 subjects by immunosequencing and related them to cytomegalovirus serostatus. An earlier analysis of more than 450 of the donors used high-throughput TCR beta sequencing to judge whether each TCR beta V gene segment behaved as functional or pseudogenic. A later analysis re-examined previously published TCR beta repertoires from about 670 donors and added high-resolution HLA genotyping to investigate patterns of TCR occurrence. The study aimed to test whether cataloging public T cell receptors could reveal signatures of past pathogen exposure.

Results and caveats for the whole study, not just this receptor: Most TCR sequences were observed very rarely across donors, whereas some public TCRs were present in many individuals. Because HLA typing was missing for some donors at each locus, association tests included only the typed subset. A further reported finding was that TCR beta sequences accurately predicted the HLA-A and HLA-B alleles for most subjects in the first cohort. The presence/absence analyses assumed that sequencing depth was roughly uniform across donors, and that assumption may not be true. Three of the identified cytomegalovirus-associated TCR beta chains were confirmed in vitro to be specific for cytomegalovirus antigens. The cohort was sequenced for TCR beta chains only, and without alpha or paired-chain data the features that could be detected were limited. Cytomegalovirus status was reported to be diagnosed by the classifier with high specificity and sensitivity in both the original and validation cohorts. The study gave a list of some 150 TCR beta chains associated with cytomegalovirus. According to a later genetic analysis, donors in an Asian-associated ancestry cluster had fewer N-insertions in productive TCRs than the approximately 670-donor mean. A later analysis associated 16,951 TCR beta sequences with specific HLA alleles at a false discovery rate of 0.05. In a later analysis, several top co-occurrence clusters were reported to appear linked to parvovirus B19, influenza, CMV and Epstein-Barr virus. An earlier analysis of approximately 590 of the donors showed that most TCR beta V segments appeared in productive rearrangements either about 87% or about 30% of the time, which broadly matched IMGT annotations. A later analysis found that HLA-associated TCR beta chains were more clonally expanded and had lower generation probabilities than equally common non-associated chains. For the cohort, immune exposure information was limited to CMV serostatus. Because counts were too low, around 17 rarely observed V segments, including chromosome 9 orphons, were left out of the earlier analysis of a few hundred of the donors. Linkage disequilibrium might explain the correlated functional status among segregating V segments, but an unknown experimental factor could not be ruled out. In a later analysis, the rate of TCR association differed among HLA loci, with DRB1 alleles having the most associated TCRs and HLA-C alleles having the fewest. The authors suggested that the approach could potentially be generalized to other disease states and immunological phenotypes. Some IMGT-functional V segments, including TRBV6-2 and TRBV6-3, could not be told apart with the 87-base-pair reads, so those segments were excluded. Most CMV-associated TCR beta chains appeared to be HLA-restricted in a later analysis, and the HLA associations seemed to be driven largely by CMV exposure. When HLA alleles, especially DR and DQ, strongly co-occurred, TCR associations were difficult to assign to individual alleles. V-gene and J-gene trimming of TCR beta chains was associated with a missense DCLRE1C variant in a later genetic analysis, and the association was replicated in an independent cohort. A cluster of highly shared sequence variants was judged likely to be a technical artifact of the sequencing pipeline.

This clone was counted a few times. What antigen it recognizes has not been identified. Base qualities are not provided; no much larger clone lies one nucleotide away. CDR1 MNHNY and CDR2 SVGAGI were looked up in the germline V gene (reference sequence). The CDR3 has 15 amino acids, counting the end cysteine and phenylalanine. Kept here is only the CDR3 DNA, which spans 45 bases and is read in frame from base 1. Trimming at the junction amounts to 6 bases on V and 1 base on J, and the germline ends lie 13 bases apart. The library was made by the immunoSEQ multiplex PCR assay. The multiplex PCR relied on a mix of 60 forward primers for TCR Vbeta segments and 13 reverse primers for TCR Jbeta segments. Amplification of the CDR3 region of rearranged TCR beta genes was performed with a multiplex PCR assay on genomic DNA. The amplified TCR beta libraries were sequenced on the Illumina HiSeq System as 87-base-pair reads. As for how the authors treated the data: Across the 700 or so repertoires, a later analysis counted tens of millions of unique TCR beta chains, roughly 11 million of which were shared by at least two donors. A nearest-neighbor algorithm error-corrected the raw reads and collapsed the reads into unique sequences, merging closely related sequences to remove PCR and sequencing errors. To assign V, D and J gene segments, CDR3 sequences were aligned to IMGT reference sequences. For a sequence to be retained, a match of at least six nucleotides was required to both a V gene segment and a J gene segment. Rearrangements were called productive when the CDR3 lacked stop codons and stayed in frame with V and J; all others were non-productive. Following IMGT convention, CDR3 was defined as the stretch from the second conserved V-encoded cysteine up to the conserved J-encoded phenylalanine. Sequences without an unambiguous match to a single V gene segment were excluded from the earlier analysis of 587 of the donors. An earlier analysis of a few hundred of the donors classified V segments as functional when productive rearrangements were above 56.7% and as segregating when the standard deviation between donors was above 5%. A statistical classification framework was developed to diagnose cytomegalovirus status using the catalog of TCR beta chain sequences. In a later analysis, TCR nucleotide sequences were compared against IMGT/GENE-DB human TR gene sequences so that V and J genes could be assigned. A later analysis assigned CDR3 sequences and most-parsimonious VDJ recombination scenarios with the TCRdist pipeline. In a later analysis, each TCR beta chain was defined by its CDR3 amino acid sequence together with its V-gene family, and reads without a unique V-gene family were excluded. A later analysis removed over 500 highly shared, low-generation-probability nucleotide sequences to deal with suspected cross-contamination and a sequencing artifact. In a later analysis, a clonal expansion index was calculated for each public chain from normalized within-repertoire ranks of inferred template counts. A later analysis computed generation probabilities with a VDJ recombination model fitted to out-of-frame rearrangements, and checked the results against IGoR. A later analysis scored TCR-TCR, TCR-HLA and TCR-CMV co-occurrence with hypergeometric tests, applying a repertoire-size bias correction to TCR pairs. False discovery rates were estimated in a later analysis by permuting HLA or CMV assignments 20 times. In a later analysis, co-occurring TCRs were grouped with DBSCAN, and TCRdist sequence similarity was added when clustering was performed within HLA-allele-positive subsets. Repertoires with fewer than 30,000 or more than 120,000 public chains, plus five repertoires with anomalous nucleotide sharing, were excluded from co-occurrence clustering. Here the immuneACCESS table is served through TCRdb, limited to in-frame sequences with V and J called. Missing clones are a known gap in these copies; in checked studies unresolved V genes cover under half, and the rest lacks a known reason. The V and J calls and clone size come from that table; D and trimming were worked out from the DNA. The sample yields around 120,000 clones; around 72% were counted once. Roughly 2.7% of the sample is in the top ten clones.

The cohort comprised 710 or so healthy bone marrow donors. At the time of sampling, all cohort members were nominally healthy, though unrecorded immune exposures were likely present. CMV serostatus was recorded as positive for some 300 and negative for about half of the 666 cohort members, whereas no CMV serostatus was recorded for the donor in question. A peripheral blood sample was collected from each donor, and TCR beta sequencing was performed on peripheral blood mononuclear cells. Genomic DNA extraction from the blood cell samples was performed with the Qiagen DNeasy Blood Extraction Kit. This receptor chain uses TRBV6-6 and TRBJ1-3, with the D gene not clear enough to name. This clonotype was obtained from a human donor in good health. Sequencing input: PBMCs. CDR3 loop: CASSYAGGSGNTIYF. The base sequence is TGTGCCAGCAGCTACGCGGGTGGTTCTGGAAACACCATATATTTT.